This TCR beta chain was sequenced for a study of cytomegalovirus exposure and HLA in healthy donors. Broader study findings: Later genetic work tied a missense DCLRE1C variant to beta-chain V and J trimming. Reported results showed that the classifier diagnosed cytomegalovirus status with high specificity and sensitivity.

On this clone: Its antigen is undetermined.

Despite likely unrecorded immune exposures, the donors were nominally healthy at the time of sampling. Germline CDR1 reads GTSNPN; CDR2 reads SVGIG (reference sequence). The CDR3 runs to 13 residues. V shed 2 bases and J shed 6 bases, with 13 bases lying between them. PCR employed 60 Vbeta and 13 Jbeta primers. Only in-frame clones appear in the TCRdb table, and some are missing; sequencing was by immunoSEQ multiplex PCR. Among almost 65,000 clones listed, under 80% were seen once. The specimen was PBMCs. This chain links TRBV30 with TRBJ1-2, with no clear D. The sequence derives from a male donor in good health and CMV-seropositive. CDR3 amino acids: CAWSKSGGDGYTF. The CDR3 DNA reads TGTGCCTGGAGTAAGTCAGGAGGAGATGGCTACACCTTC.